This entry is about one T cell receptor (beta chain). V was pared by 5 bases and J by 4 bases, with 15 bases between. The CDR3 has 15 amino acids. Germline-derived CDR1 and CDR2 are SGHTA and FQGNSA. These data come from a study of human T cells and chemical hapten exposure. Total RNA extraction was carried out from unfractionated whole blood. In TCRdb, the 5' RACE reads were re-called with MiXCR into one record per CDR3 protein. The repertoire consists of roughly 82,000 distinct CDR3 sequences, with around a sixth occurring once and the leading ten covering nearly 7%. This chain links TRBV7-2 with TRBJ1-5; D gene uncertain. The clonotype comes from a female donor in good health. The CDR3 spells CASSQSGNNNQPQHF. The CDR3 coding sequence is TGTGCCAGCAGCCAGTCCGGGAACAATAATCAGCCCCAGCATTTT. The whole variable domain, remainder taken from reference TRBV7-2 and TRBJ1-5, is GAGVSQSPSNKVTEKGKDVELRCDPISGHTALYWYRQSLGQGLEFLIYFQGNSAPDKSGLPSDRFSAERTGGSVSTLTIQRTQQEDSAVYLCASSQSGNNNQPQHFGDGTRLSIL.